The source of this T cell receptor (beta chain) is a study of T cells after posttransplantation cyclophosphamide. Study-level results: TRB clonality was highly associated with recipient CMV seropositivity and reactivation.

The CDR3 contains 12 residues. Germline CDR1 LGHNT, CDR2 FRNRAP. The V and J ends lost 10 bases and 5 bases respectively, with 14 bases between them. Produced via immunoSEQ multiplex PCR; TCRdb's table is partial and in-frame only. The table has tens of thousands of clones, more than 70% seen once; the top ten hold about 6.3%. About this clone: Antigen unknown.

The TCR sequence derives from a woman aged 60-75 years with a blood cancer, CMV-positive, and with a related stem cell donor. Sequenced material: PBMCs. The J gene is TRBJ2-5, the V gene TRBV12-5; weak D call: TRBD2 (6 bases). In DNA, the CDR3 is TGTGCTACCTCGGGGGTGGGGGAGACCCAGTACTTC. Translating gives CATSGVGETQYF.